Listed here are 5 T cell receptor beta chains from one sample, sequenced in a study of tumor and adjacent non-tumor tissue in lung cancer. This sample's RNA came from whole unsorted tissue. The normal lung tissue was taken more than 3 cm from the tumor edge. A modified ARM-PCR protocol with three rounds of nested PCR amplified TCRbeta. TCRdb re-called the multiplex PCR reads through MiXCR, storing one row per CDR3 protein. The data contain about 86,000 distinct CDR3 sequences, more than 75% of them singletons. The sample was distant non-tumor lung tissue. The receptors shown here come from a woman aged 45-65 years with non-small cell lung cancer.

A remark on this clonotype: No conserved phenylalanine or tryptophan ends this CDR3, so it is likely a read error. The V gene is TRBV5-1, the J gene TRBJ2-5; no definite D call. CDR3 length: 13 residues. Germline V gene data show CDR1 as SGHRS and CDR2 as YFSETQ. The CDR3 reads CASSLEGQEIQYL. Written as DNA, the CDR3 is TGCGCCAGCAGCTTGGAGGGCCAAGAGATCCAGTACTTA.

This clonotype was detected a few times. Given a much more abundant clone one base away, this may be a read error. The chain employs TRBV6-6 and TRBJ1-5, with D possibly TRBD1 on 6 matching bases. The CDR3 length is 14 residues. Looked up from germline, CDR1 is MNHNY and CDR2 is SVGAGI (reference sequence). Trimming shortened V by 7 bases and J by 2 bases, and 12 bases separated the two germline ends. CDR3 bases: TGTGCCAGCACCCCGACAGGAGGCAATCAGCCCCAGCATTTT. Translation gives CASTPTGGNQPQHF.

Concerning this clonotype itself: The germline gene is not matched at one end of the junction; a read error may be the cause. The CDR3 DNA follows: TGTGCAAGCATGCATGCAGTAGAGGCGGTCCCCTACGAGCAGTACTTC. Its protein is CASMHAVEAVPYEQYF. The chain employs TRBV4-2 and TRBJ2-7, with no clear D. This CDR3 spans 16 amino acids. Germline-derived CDR1 and CDR2 are LGHNA and YNFKEQ.

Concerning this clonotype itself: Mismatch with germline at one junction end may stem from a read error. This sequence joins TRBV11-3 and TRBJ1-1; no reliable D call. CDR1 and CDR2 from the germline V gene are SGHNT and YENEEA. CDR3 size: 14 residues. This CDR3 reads CASSPDGRNTEVSF. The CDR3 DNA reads TGTGCCAGCAGCCCCGACGGCCGTAACACTGAAGTTTCCTTT.

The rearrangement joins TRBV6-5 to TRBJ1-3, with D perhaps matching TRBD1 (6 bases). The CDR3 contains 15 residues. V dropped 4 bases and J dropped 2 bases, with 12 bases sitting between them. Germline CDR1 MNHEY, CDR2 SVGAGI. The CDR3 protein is CASSSYTGPGNTIYF. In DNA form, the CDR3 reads TGTGCCAGCAGTTCATACACAGGGCCTGGAAACACCATATATTTT.